The rows below give T cell receptor beta chains drawn from one sample of a study of blood T cell repertoires in COVID-19. Some clones are missing from TCRdb's copy, which holds only in-frame ones; the method was immunoSEQ multiplex PCR. The table includes 150,000 to 200,000 clones, 80% detected once. Input material: PBMCs or T cells enriched from blood (not recorded which). These receptors originate from a man in his forties who had recovered from COVID-19. Each CDR3 is given with its conserved first and last residue. A D gene is named only where the DNA matches it firmly. A row's size may be missing; if present it is once, few, many or a size class.

d_gene	j_gene	v_gene	abundance	CDR3aa	CDR3nt
.	TRBJ1-2	TRBV9	.	CASSVEQGNYGYTF	TGTGCCAGCAGCGTAGAGCAGGGGAACTATGGCTACACCTTC
TRBD2	TRBJ2-2	TRBV4-2	.	CASSQEGGGAPGELFF	TGTGCCAGCAGCCAAGAAGGCGGGGGGGCCCCCGGGGAGCTGTTTTTT
.	TRBJ1-1	TRBV15	once	CATSGGMNTEAFF	TGTGCCACCAGCGGCGGGATGAACACTGAAGCTTTCTTT
TRBD1	TRBJ1-6	TRBV5-4	.	CASSLQGGHSPLHF	TGTGCCAGCAGCTTACAGGGGGGGCATTCACCCCTCCACTTT
.	TRBJ1-2	TRBV6-5	.	CASHLGRPGTGYTF	TGTGCCAGCCACCTTGGTAGGCCGGGAACAGGCTACACCTTC
.	TRBJ1-2	TRBV29-1	.	CSVDHLNYGYTF	TGCAGCGTTGACCACCTAAACTATGGCTACACCTTC
.	TRBJ2-1	TRBV7-6	.	CASSLAPQGRLRNEQFF	TGTGCCAGCAGCTTAGCGCCACAGGGTCGTTTAAGAAATGAGCAGTTCTTC
.	TRBJ1-1	TRBV12-3/TRBV12-4	.	CASTWGVRGEAFF	TGTGCCAGCACCTGGGGGGTGCGGGGAGAAGCTTTCTTT
.	TRBJ1-1	TRBV27	.	CASSNQGPNTEAFF	TGTGCCAGCAGCAACCAGGGCCCGAACACTGAAGCTTTCTTT
.	TRBJ1-2	TRBV25-1	.	CASSDPLVHHNYGYTF	TGTGCCAGCAGTGACCCGCTCGTACACCATAACTATGGCTACACCTTC
TRBD1	TRBJ1-5	TRBV27	.	CASSLPSEGDSSNQPQHF	TGTGCCAGCAGTTTACCCTCGGAGGGGGACAGTAGCAATCAGCCCCAGCATTTT
.	TRBJ1-2	TRBV2	.	CASTEGQSGF	TGTGCCAGCACCGAGGGACAATCCGGATTC
.	TRBJ1-6	TRBV10-2	.	CASTVSGGANSPLHF	TGCGCCAGCACGGTTTCGGGGGGCGCCAATTCACCCCTCCACTTT
TRBD2	TRBJ2-2	TRBV5-8	.	CASSLVLAGANTGELFF	TGTGCCAGCAGCTTGGTACTAGCGGGGGCTAACACCGGGGAGCTGTTTTTT
.	TRBJ1-1	TRBV6-5	.	CATSSTGVGEGAAFF	TGTGCCACAAGCTCAACCGGGGTTGGGGAGGGTGCCGCTTTCTTT
TRBD2	TRBJ2-7	TRBV18	.	CASSPPQRGGPYEQYF	TGTGCCAGCTCACCACCCCAGCGGGGGGGCCCATACGAGCAGTACTTC
TRBD1	TRBJ2-4	TRBV28	.	CASSLLGSQGAENIQYF	TGTGCCAGCAGTTTATTAGGGTCACAGGGGGCGGAAAACATTCAGTACTTC
TRBD2	TRBJ2-3	TRBV6-4	.	CASSRKPLAGGTSFPDTQYF	TGTGCCAGCAGCCGAAAACCACTAGCGGGGGGGACCAGTTTCCCAGATACGCAGTATTTT
.	TRBJ2-5	TRBV18	.	CASSPLGRTDNLETQYF	TGTGCCAGCTCACCATTGGGAAGGACAGACAACCTGGAGACCCAGTACTTC
TRBD1	TRBJ1-2	TRBV6-1	.	CASSEAWQGASGYTF	TGTGCCAGCAGTGAAGCTTGGCAGGGGGCAAGTGGCTACACCTTC
.	TRBJ1-1	TRBV21-1	.	CASSTGGTEAFF	TGTGCCAGCAGCACAGGGGGAACTGAAGCTTTCTTT
TRBD2	TRBJ2-1	TRBV24-1	few	CATSAASGAWYNEQFF	TGTGCCACCAGTGCCGCCAGCGGGGCCTGGTACAATGAGCAGTTCTTC
.	TRBJ1-1	TRBV15	few	CATSLYMGAENTEAFF	TGTGCCACCAGCTTATACATGGGGGCGGAGAACACTGAAGCTTTCTTT
TRBD1	TRBJ1-5	TRBV5-4	few	CASSYGGDSPMNQPQHF	TGTGCCAGCAGCTACGGAGGGGACAGCCCTATGAATCAGCCCCAGCATTTT
.	TRBJ2-7	TRBV5-1	.	CASRGGPAKTYEQYF	TGCGCCAGCAGGGGGGGGCCAGCGAAGACCTACGAGCAGTACTTC
TRBD1	TRBJ1-2	TRBV18	once	CASSPQGGIYGYTF	TGTGCCAGCTCGCCACAGGGGGGGATCTATGGCTACACCTTC
TRBD1	TRBJ1-5	TRBV18	once	CASSRLPPGQKFHQPQHF	TGTGCCAGCTCACGCCTACCGCCGGGACAGAAGTTTCATCAGCCCCAGCATTTT
.	TRBJ2-3	TRBV5-1	.	CASSFERGAEGTDTQYF	TGCGCCAGCAGCTTCGAACGCGGGGCAGAGGGTACAGATACGCAGTATTTT
.	TRBJ2-2	TRBV6-5	once	CASSYQGTNTGELFF	TGTGCCAGCAGTTACCAGGGGACGAACACCGGGGAGCTGTTTTTT
.	TRBJ1-1	TRBV19	once	CASTLGGGFTEAFF	TGTGCCAGTACCTTGGGGGGTGGGTTCACTGAAGCTTTCTTT
.	TRBJ2-7	TRBV18	many	CASSPGEAYEQYF	TGTGCCAGCTCACCGGGGGAGGCCTACGAGCAGTACTTC
TRBD1	TRBJ1-4	TRBV2	.	CASSEAYDRAAEKLFF	TGTGCCAGCAGTGAAGCTTATGACAGGGCCGCTGAAAAACTGTTTTTT
TRBD2	TRBJ2-1	TRBV11-2	.	CASSLMAGGSYNEQFF	TGTGCCAGCAGCCTTATGGCGGGGGGCTCCTACAATGAGCAGTTCTTC